A single sample is the source of the 9 T cell receptor beta chains below, sequenced in a study of cytomegalovirus exposure and HLA in healthy donors. In the PCR, 60 Vbeta and 13 Jbeta primers were used. Produced via immunoSEQ multiplex PCR; TCRdb's table is partial and in-frame only. The sample contains around 99,000 clones, 73% of which appear only once. Input material: PBMCs. These receptors all come from a man in his forties in good health and CMV-seronegative.

V and J are TRBV6-6 and TRBJ1-6, with D unresolved. CDR3 length: 13 residues. Per the germline V gene, CDR1 is MNHNY and CDR2 is SVGAGI (reference sequence). Trimming stripped 8 bases from V and 10 bases from J, with 15 bases between. The CDR3: CASGVTGESPLHF. CDR3 DNA: TGTGCCAGCGGTGTTACGGGAGAATCACCCCTCCACTTT.

This chain uses TRBV7-6 with TRBJ2-7; 10 nucleotides line up with TRBD1. Germline loops: CDR1 SGHVS, CDR2 FNYEAQ. V lost 2 bases to trimming and J lost 5 bases; unmatched junction nucleotides: 6. The CDR3 is 15 amino acids. This CDR3 reads CASSLFGTGVDEQYF. As DNA, the CDR3 is TGTGCCAGCAGCTTATTTGGGACAGGGGTCGACGAGCAGTACTTC. The whole variable domain, remainder taken from reference TRBV7-6 and TRBJ2-7, is GAGVSQSPRYKVTKRGQDVALRCDPISGHVSLYWYRQALGQGPEFLTYFNYEAQQDKSGLPNDRFSAERPEGSISTLTIQRTEQRDSAMYRCASSLFGTGVDEQYFGPGTRLTVT.

This clone was recorded a few times. The chain uses TRBV6-5 and TRBJ2-1; 9 nucleotides line up with TRBD2. Looked up from germline, CDR1 is MNHEY and CDR2 is SVGAGI. CDR3 length: 15 amino acids. V lost 2 bases, J lost 6 bases, and 5 bases stayed unmatched. The DNA for the CDR3 is TGTGCCAGCAGTTACGGGGCGGGGGGGCGCAATGAGCAGTTCTTC. Protein sequence: CASSYGAGGRNEQFF.

This clone was detected once. The chain couples TRBV2 to TRBJ2-7; D possibly corresponds to TRBD1 (6 bases). The CDR3 is 11 residues long. V was shortened by 6 bases and J by 6 bases, with 9 bases between the two germline ends. The germline V gene has CDR1 SNHLY and CDR2 FYNNEI. The CDR3 sequence is CASRQGSEQYF. DNA of the CDR3: TGTGCCAGCAGGCAGGGGAGCGAGCAGTACTTC.

The J gene is TRBJ1-4, the V gene TRBV15, with D unclear. The J call may be mistaken, given a closer DNA end match to TRBJ2-2. The CDR3 has 13 residues. Germline loops: CDR1 LNHNV, CDR2 YYDKDF (reference sequence). CDR3 nucleotide sequence: TGTGCCACCAGCAGGGACCTCACAGGGGAGCTGTTTTTT. As protein: CATSRDLTGELFF.

This sequence joins TRBV7-2 and TRBJ1-2; D perhaps matches TRBD1 (6 bases). V gave up 3 bases and J gave up 4 bases, with 15 bases separating them. The CDR3 is made up of 15 amino acids. Germline CDR1 reads SGHTA; CDR2 reads FQGNSA. CDR3 coding DNA: TGTGCCAGCAGCTTGACATACAGGGATATCTATGGCTACACCTTC. It codes for CASSLTYRDIYGYTF.

The CDR3 here is CASSLARGLYNEQFF. As DNA, the CDR3 is TGTGCCAGCAGCTTAGCCAGGGGGCTCTACAATGAGCAGTTCTTC. This chain uses TRBV7-2 with TRBJ2-1; TRBD1 agrees at 8 bases. The CDR3 length is 15 residues. Germline V CDR1 and CDR2: SGHTA, FQGNSA. J gave up 3 bases and V 0 bases, and 1 base lay outside the gene matches.

The chain carries TRBV18 and TRBJ2-7, with 8 bases matching TRBD1. V trimming: 2 bases; J trimming: 9 bases; junction bases outside the gene matches: 15. The germline V gene encodes CDR1 KGHSH and CDR2 LQKENI. The CDR3 runs 16 residues. CDR3 DNA: TGTGCCAGCTCACCATTCGACCCCGGGACAGGACTAACGCAGTACTTC. It encodes CASSPFDPGTGLTQYF.

CDR3 in DNA: TGTGCCACCTATAATGAAAAACTGTTTTTT. Translation gives CATYNEKLFF. The chain joins TRBV28 to TRBJ1-4, with unresolved D. This CDR3 contains 10 residues. The V gene lost 10 bases and the J gene lost 4 bases, with 4 bases spanning the gap. In germline, CDR1 is MDHEN, CDR2 SYDVKM.